The next 23 T cell receptor beta chains were all read from a single sample in a study of Graves' ophthalmopathy and Graves' hyperthyroidism. Amplification of TCR beta CDR3 regions used RNA transcripts. HTBI primers served in a first-round RT-PCR, which a second-round multiplex PCR followed. TCRdb recomputed calls from the multiplex PCR reads with MiXCR, one row per CDR3 protein. In the table there are approximately 460,000 distinct CDR3 sequences, approximately 15% of which are singletons. The source material was blood. Receptor source: a woman aged 30 to 39 with Graves' ophthalmopathy.

This clonotype was counted at least ten times. CDR3 sequence: CASSVGGGGEAFF. The CDR3 region has the DNA TGTGCCAGCAGCGTGGGGGGGGGCGGTGAAGCTTTCTTT. The rearrangement joins TRBV9 to TRBJ1-1; the D gene is possibly TRBD1 (6 bases). This CDR3 is 13 amino acids long. CDR1 SGDLS and CDR2 YYNGEE come from the germline V gene. Between the trimmed V and J ends, which lost 2 bases and 7 bases, there was a span of 12 bases. Full variable domain (rest looked up from reference TRBV9 and TRBJ1-1): DSGVTQTPKHLITATGQRVTLRCSPRSGDLSVYWYQQSLDQGLQFLIQYYNGEERAKGNILERFSAQQFPDLHSELNLSSLELGDSALYFCASSVGGGGEAFFGQGTRLTVV.

This clonotype was found many times. The chain combines TRBV6-2 or TRBV6-3 with TRBJ1-2; weak D call: TRBD1 (5 bases). V lost 2 bases and J lost 3, with 10 bases in between. This CDR3 is built from 14 residues. Germline assignment: CDR1 MNHEY and CDR2 SVGEGT. This CDR3 is CASSYQGMDYGYTF. The CDR3 nucleotides are TGTGCCAGCAGTTACCAGGGTATGGACTATGGCTACACCTTC.

This clonotype came up many times. The V and J genes are TRBV19 and TRBJ2-7, with no clear D. The CDR3 covers 15 residues. CDR1 is LNHDA, CDR2 SQIVND, per germline (reference sequence). Deletions cut 6 bases from V and 5 bases from J, with 20 bases between. DNA for the CDR3: TGTGCCAGTAGGCCCCAGGCACACCGCCTCCACGAGCAGTACTTC. It yields the protein CASRPQAHRLHEQYF.

The chain combines TRBV6-5 with TRBJ2-2; the D gene is possibly TRBD1 (6 bases). Germline lookup yields CDR1 MNHEY and CDR2 SVGAGI. Deletions cut 4 bases from V and 0 bases from J, with 9 bases between. This CDR3 has 15 amino acids. The CDR3 region has the DNA TGTGCCAGCAGTTTACAGGGCTCGAACACCGGGGAGCTGTTTTTT. It yields the protein CASSLQGSNTGELFF.

In its sample, this clonotype was seen many times. The gene calls are TRBV2 and TRBJ2-5; tentatively, D is TRBD1 (5 bases). CDR1 and CDR2 from the germline V gene are SNHLY and FYNNEI. Trimming removed 7 bases from V and 1 base from J, with 13 bases in between. CDR3 length: 14 residues. CDR3 nucleotide sequence: TGTGCCAGCATGCAGGGCCGCACCCAAGAGACCCAGTACTTC. Residues: CASMQGRTQETQYF.

This clonotype was observed many times. The chain couples TRBV6-1 to TRBJ1-6, with 8 nucleotides matching TRBD1. The CDR3 spans 16 residues. The trim removed 1 base at V and 7 bases at J, leaving 6 bases unmatched. Germline loops: CDR1 MNHNS, CDR2 SASEGT. The CDR3 bases are TGTGCCAGCAGTGAAGAATGGACAGGGAACAATTCACCCCTCCACTTT. Amino acid sequence: CASSEEWTGNNSPLHF.

The genes are TRBV12-3 or TRBV12-4 and TRBJ1-6, with 7 nucleotides matching TRBD1. The CDR3 has 14 amino acids. The trim removed 5 bases at V and 10 bases at J, leaving 8 bases unmatched. The CDR3 spells CASSQTGMCSPLHF. The CDR3, as DNA: TGTGCCAGCAGTCAGACAGGGATGTGCTCACCCCTCCACTTT.

In its sample, this clonotype was seen many times. V gene TRBV5-1 combines with J gene TRBJ2-7; unclear D gene. V was pared by 3 bases and J by 2 bases, with 9 bases between. Looked up from germline, CDR1 is SGHRS and CDR2 is YFSETQ. CDR3 length equals 13 residues. CDR3 protein: CASSSSPAYEQYF. Written as DNA, the CDR3 is TGCGCCAGCAGCTCTTCACCGGCCTACGAGCAGTACTTC.

This clonotype was observed many times. V usage is TRBV28 and J usage is TRBJ1-1; the D gene is possibly TRBD1 (5 bases). V dropped 6 bases and J dropped 13 bases, with 24 bases sitting between them. The CDR3 runs 14 residues. Per the germline V gene, CDR1 is MDHEN and CDR2 is SYDVKM. The CDR3 sequence: CASSRYFEEGQGFF. The CDR3 DNA sequence: TGTGCCAGCAGCCGATATTTCGAGGAAGGTCAGGGTTTCTTT.

The J gene is TRBJ2-5, the V gene TRBV18; a weak D match, TRBD1 (6 bases). V gave up 1 base and J gave up 5 bases, with 11 bases separating them. CDR1 is KGHSH and CDR2 is LQKENI in the germline V gene. This CDR3 has 14 residues. Written as DNA, the CDR3 is TGTGCCAGCTCACCACAGCAGGGGAAGGAGACCCAGTACTTC. It translates to CASSPQQGKETQYF.

There are many counts of this clonotype. The rearrangement links TRBV6-2 or TRBV6-3 to TRBJ2-2, with no clear D. The CDR3 spans 15 residues. CDR1 MNHEY and CDR2 SVGEGT come from the germline V gene. Trimming pared 2 bases from V and 1 base from J, leaving 8 bases between. The CDR3 DNA is TGTGCCAGCAGTTACGGGTTCGTGAACACCGGGGAGCTGTTTTTT. This translates into CASSYGFVNTGELFF.

This clonotype came up many times. This CDR3 reads CASSYYGRNTEAFF. CDR3 nucleotides: TGTGCCAGCAGTTACTACGGCAGAAACACTGAAGCTTTCTTT. V is TRBV6-2 or TRBV6-3 and J is TRBJ1-1; no clear D gene. The CDR3 is made up of 14 amino acids. With 1 base removed from V and 2 bases from J, the gap between germline ends came to 8 bases. Per the germline V gene, CDR1 is MNHEY and CDR2 is SVGEGT.

As for this clonotype: A much larger clone lies a single base off, so this may be a read error. In DNA form, the CDR3 reads TGTGCCAGCAGTGCCACCCCAGGGGGCGGCACTGAAGCTTACTTT. Residues: CASSATPGGGTEAYF. V usage is TRBV25-1 and J usage is TRBJ1-1; TRBD1 matches at 8 bases. CDR1 and CDR2 (germline): MGHDK, SYGVNS. The length of the CDR3 is 15 residues.

This clonotype was observed at least ten times. It is unclear where the CDR3 begins or ends on the DNA, so no DNA is shown, and the CDR3 is as TCRdb lists it. V usage is TRBV10-3 and J usage is TRBJ1-2. Per the germline V gene, CDR1 is ENHRY and CDR2 is SYGVKD. 15 amino acids form the CDR3, both terminal residues included. This CDR3 reads CATAQPGLSNYGCTF.

Comment on this clonotype: At one end the junction does not follow the germline gene, possibly because of a read error. The gene calls are TRBV28 and TRBJ1-1; D call uncertain. The CDR3 totals 14 residues. Looked up from germline, CDR1 is MDHEN and CDR2 is SYDVKM. CDR3 in amino acids: CASSLWIKNTDAFF. CDR3 bases: TGTGCCAGCAGTCTTTGGATCAAGAACACTGATGCTTTCTTT.

At least ten counts were recorded for this clonotype. The chain employs TRBV7-2 and TRBJ1-2, with D hard to call. Per germline, CDR1 SGHTA and CDR2 FQGNSA. This CDR3 is 13 amino acids long. Trimming stripped 6 bases from V and 4 bases from J, with 12 bases between. The CDR3 region is CASSSGGLYGYTF. As DNA, the CDR3 is TGTGCCAGCAGTTCAGGCGGTCTCTATGGCTACACCTTC.

This clonotype was seen at least ten times. The CDR3, as DNA: TGTGCCAGCAGCTTTGCTGTGACCGGGGAGCTGTTTTTT. It specifies CASSFAVTGELFF. This sequence joins TRBV7-6 and TRBJ2-2; D is undetermined. V dropped 3 bases and J dropped 5 bases, with 7 bases sitting between them. Germline CDR1 SGHVS, CDR2 FNYEAQ. The CDR3 covers 13 residues.

The sample holds many counts of this clonotype. The chain links TRBV6-5 to TRBJ2-7; tentatively, D is TRBD1 (6 bases). The CDR3 is 14 amino acids. Germline loops: CDR1 MNHEY, CDR2 SVGAGI. Trimming pared 0 bases from V and 4 bases from J, leaving 10 bases between. The CDR3 sequence is CASSYSPRGYEQYF. The CDR3 DNA is TGTGCCAGCAGTTACTCGCCCAGGGGATACGAGCAGTACTTC.

The chain joins TRBV12-3 or TRBV12-4 to TRBJ1-1, with 7 positions matching TRBD1. J was trimmed by 4 bases and V by 1 base; bases with no gene match: 6. This CDR3 is 15 amino acids long. DNA of the CDR3: TGTGCCAGCAGTTTAGATCAAGGGGGCATCACTGAAGCTTTCTTT. Its translation is CASSLDQGGITEAFF.

This clonotype was observed at least ten times. V and J are TRBV6-1 and TRBJ1-2, with TRBD1 as a possible D gene (5 bases). V lost 4 bases and J 13 bases, leaving 25 bases between the germline ends. Germline assignment: CDR1 MNHNS and CDR2 SASEGT. The CDR3 loop spans 15 amino acids. CDR3: CASSGYRTVGLSGTF. In nucleotides, the CDR3 is TGTGCCAGCAGTGGATACAGGACTGTGGGTCTGTCCGGCACCTTC.

This clonotype has a count of ten or more. The chain is built from TRBV30 and TRBJ1-2; D is undetermined. This CDR3 is 10 amino acids long. Trimming took 2 bases from V and 5 from J, leaving 3 bases between them. Germline V lookup: CDR1 GTSNPN, CDR2 SVGIG (reference sequence). The chain's CDR3 is CAWSRYGYTF. The CDR3 region has the DNA TGTGCCTGGAGTCGATATGGCTACACCTTC. Full variable domain (rest looked up from reference TRBV30 and TRBJ1-2): SQTIHQWPATLVQPVGSPLSLECTVEGTSNPNLYWYRQAAGRGLQLLFYSVGIGQISSEVPQNLSASRPQDRQFILSSKKLLLSDSGFYLCAWSRYGYTFGSGTRLTVV.

This clonotype came up many times. The chain is built from TRBV2 and TRBJ2-7; D is possibly TRBD1 or TRBD2 (5 bases each). The V gene's germline CDR1 is SNHLY and CDR2 FYNNEI. The CDR3 extends over 15 amino acids. V gave up 6 bases and J gave up 0 bases, with 15 bases separating them. This chain's CDR3 is CASRGRTMGSYEQYF. Written as DNA, the CDR3 is TGTGCCAGCAGGGGACGCACTATGGGCTCCTACGAGCAGTACTTC.

Many counts were recorded for this clonotype. The chain recombines TRBV6-1 with TRBJ2-7; D is perhaps TRBD1 (5 bases). This CDR3 is built from 13 residues. Germline V gene data show CDR1 as MNHNS and CDR2 as SASEGT. V was cut by 3 bases and J by 5 bases, with 11 bases left in between. The CDR3 coding sequence is TGTGCCAGCAGTGAGAGGACATCGGACGAGCAGTACTTC. Protein product: CASSERTSDEQYF.